This T cell receptor (beta chain) was documented in a study of blood T cell repertoires in COVID-19. Trimming at V came to 10 bases and at J to 4 bases, leaving 10 bases not matched to a gene. The CDR3 is 14 residues long. In terms of age and location, participants ranged from roughly 18 to 100 years and lived in around 22 US areas. In assigning cohorts, the study relied on participant-reported clinical history. Profiling relied on immunoSEQ multiplex PCR, and the TCRdb table lists in-frame clones only, not all of them. The sample holds around 200,000 clones, around 81% seen once. The sequence came from a woman in her forties with acute COVID-19. The source material was PBMCs or T cells enriched from blood (not recorded which). The chain uses TRBV23-1 and TRBJ1-1, with TRBD1 matching over 9 bases. TRBV23-1 is annotated as an ORF whose role is uncertain. This chain's CDR3 is CATSPGTGTTEAFF. Here the CDR3 DNA reads TGCGCCACCTCTCCGGGGACAGGGACCACTGAAGCTTTCTTT.